The entry that follows covers one T cell receptor (beta chain) sequence. No antigen is known for it. Unique molecular identifiers were attached to individual cDNA molecules during library preparation. TCRdb re-analysed the RACE reads in MiXCR, keeping a single row per CDR3 protein. The sample includes approximately 320,000 distinct CDR3 sequences, 5% to 6.5% seen only once; the top ten take about 8.2%. This entry comes from a study of human T cells and chemical hapten exposure. Study-level background: The patch tests put 0.01% DPC on the skin of the upper back and were read 6 days later. The patients, most of them female, presented with alopecia areata, totalis or universalis.

Time point specified: pre-sensitization, week 0. Noted treatment: therapeutic diphenylcyclopropenone sensitization with weekly scalp DPC. General study results and limits: With DPC sensitization, TCRs exceeding 1 in 1000 frequency showed no change.

CDR1 and CDR2 (germline): SQVTM, ANQGSEA. This CDR3 has 16 amino acids. V gave up 0 bases and J gave up 3 bases; unmatched junction bases: 10. This chain connects TRBV29-1 to TRBJ2-5; TRBD2 aligns across 7 bases. This sample comprised whole blood, obtained in connection with sensitization to the hapten diphenylcyclopropenone (DPC). The TCR comes from a woman in her late teens or twenties with alopecia areata. Some clones in this sample may be carry-over from other donors' samples. The CDR3 sequence is CSVEDPNGGNEETQYF. In DNA, the CDR3 is TGCAGCGTTGAAGATCCGAACGGGGGGAACGAAGAGACCCAGTACTTC.